These 25 T cell receptor beta chains came from one sample sequenced in a study of T-cell reconstitution after alpha-beta-depleted transplantation in children. Unique molecular identifiers tagged the TCRbeta library. One entry per CDR3 protein results from TCRdb running MiXCR on the PCR reads. The sample consists of about 610,000 distinct CDR3 sequences, 8% to 11% of them appearing once. The source was PBMCs from the stem cell graft donor, collected from the stem cell graft. These receptors all stem from a human donor who donated a stem cell graft to a child with acute myeloid leukemia.

This clonotype was counted a few times. V and J are TRBV18 and TRBJ2-1, with 13 bases aligning to TRBD2. V shed 4 bases and J 7 bases; nucleotides not matched to a gene: 13. Germline V gene lookup returns CDR1 KGHSH and CDR2 LQKENI. The CDR3 has 18 residues. DNA of the CDR3: TGTGCCAGCTCACGTAACGGACTAGCGGGAGTTGGGTCAAATGAGCAGTTCTTC. This translates into CASSRNGLAGVGSNEQFF.

The V gene is TRBV7-6, the J gene TRBJ2-1; no clear D. Germline CDR1 is SGHVS and CDR2 is FNYEAQ. Between the trimmed V and J ends, which lost 1 base and 4 bases, there was a span of 8 bases. CDR3 length: 14 amino acids. As DNA, the CDR3 is TGTGCCAGCAGCTTAGATAACTATTACAATGAGCAGTTCTTC. It translates to CASSLDNYYNEQFF.

The sample holds many counts of this clonotype. The rearrangement links TRBV12-3 or TRBV12-4 to TRBJ2-2; D not certain. The CDR3 has 12 amino acids. Deletions cut 11 bases from V and 2 bases from J, with 9 bases between. CDR3 sequence: CACSANTGELFF. The CDR3, as DNA: TGTGCCTGCTCGGCTAACACCGGGGAGCTGTTTTTT.

This clonotype was recorded at least ten times. The rearrangement links TRBV20-1 to TRBJ2-7, with unresolved D. CDR1 is DFQATT, CDR2 SNEGSKA, per germline (reference sequence). Trimming pared 4 bases from V and 6 bases from J, leaving 16 bases between. There are 13 residues in the CDR3. CDR3 sequence: CSAKWPATVEQYF. The CDR3, as DNA: TGCAGTGCTAAGTGGCCGGCTACTGTCGAGCAGTACTTC.

This clonotype has at least ten counts. The V call is TRBV21-1, the J call TRBJ2-2; the table's D gene call, TRBD1, was not cross checked with the DNA. TRBV21-1 is a pseudogene locus. CDR3 length equals 17 residues. Written as DNA, the CDR3 is TGTGCCAGCAGCTCCCGGGACAGGGGACCGAACACCGGGGAGCTGTTTTTT. Encoded protein: CASSSRDRGPNTGELFF.

This clonotype showed up many times. The V gene is TRBV6-1, the J gene TRBJ2-7; 12 bases match TRBD2. This CDR3 has 16 residues. From germline, CDR1 is MNHNS and CDR2 SASEGT. Trimming took 6 bases from V and 3 from J; bases not matched to a gene: 9. As DNA, the CDR3 is TGTGCCAGCAGCCCGGAGACTAGCGGGAGCATCTACGAGCAGTACTTC. Translating gives CASSPETSGSIYEQYF.

This clonotype was seen ten or more times. The V gene is TRBV11-2, the J gene TRBJ2-3, with D possibly TRBD2 on 6 matching bases. The CDR3 length is 14 residues. Germline V lookup: CDR1 SGHAT, CDR2 FQNNGV. V dropped 5 bases and J dropped 5 bases, with 14 bases sitting between them. This CDR3 is CASSPRLVEDTQYF. Written as DNA, the CDR3 is TGTGCCAGCAGCCCTCGACTAGTAGAAGATACGCAGTATTTT.

As to this clonotype: A much larger clone is a single base away; this may be a read error. The chain employs TRBV10-3 and TRBJ2-7, with D unresolved. CDR3 length: 16 residues. Trimming removed 2 bases at V and 2 bases at J, with 16 bases between. CDR1 and CDR2 (germline): ENHRY, SYGVKD. The CDR3 is CAISENRPESPYEQYF. CDR3 nucleotides: TGTGCCATCAGTGAGAACCGTCCCGAAAGCCCCTACGAGCAGTACTTC.

This clonotype has only a few counts. The rearrangement joins TRBV5-1 to TRBJ2-3; 11 bases align to TRBD2. From germline, CDR1 is SGHRS and CDR2 YFSETQ. J gave up 4 bases and V 4 bases, and 8 bases lay outside the gene matches. The length of the CDR3 is 16 residues. The CDR3 DNA is TGCGCCAGCAGCGGCGCCGGGACTAGCGGCGCAGATACGCAGTATTTT. Amino acids: CASSGAGTSGADTQYF.

This clonotype came up a few times. The chain is built from TRBV5-1 and TRBJ2-5; 9 bases agree with TRBD2. This CDR3 has 14 residues. Germline V CDR1 and CDR2: SGHRS, YFSETQ. With 4 bases clipped from V and 1 base from J, the junction kept 2 bases outside the gene matches. Here the CDR3 DNA reads TGCGCCAGCAGCCGGACTAGCGCCCAAGAGACCCAGTACTTC. This translates into CASSRTSAQETQYF.

This chain connects TRBV20-1 to TRBJ2-1, with 11 bases lining up with TRBD2. V was clipped by 0 bases and J by 6 bases; unmatched bases: 4. The CDR3 extends over 15 amino acids. Germline CDR1 reads DFQATT; CDR2 reads SNEGSKA (reference sequence). CDR3 protein: CSARDPTSGANEQFF. CDR3 in DNA: TGCAGTGCTAGAGACCCGACTAGCGGGGCCAATGAGCAGTTCTTC.

The chain couples TRBV5-1 to TRBJ2-1, with 14 bases aligning to TRBD2. Germline V gene data show CDR1 as SGHRS and CDR2 as YFSETQ. CDR3 length equals 16 residues. The trim removed 4 bases at V and 9 bases at J, leaving 9 bases unmatched. In DNA, the CDR3 is TGCGCCAGCAGCCCCCGGGGACTAGCGGGAGAGGGTGAGCAGTTCTTC. Protein: CASSPRGLAGEGEQFF. Combining the CDR3 with reference TRBV5-1 and TRBJ2-1 gives the whole variable domain KAGVTQTPRYLIKTRGQQVTLSCSPISGHRSVSWYQQTPGQGLQFLFEYFSETQRNKGNFPGRFSGRQFSNSRSEMNVSTLELGDSALYLCASSPRGLAGEGEQFFGPGTRLTVL.

Many counts were recorded for this clonotype. This chain's CDR3 is CASSLRGAEDTEAFF. CDR3 DNA: TGCGCCAGCAGCTTGAGGGGCGCGGAGGACACTGAAGCTTTCTTT. The chain uses TRBV5-1 and TRBJ1-1; the D gene is possibly TRBD1 (5 bases). The CDR3 is 15 residues long. V was trimmed by 1 base and J by 3 bases, leaving 13 bases between them. Per the germline V gene, CDR1 is SGHRS and CDR2 is YFSETQ.

This clonotype was seen a few times. V gene TRBV12-3 or TRBV12-4 combines with J gene TRBJ2-2; no firm D call. V was pared by 8 bases and J by 3 bases, with 7 bases between. CDR3 length: 12 amino acids. In DNA form, the CDR3 reads TGTGCCAGCTGCTCCGACACCGGGGAGCTGTTTTTT. Protein: CASCSDTGELFF.

In its sample, this clonotype was seen a few times. The gene calls are TRBV7-9 and TRBJ2-1; 11 positions agree with TRBD2. The V gene end was trimmed by 5 bases and the J gene end by 2 bases; junction bases not matched to a gene: 5. The CDR3 is made up of 16 amino acids. From germline, CDR1 is SEHNR and CDR2 FQNEAQ (reference sequence). CDR3 nucleotide sequence: TGTGCCAGCAGCCTTAGCGGGAGGGCAGCCTACAATGAGCAGTTCTTC. It is translated as CASSLSGRAAYNEQFF.

This chain connects TRBV4-3 to TRBJ1-1; weak D call: TRBD1 (5 bases). The length of the CDR3 is 15 residues. V gave up 2 bases and J gave up 6 bases, with 16 bases separating them. The V gene's germline CDR1 is LGHNA and CDR2 YSLEER. CDR3 bases: TGCGCCAGCAGCCAACTCGGGGGGGGTTACGCTGAAGCTTTCTTT. It codes for CASSQLGGGYAEAFF.

This clonotype was found a few times. This chain links TRBV20-1 with TRBJ2-7; 7 nucleotides align to TRBD2. The V and J ends lost 5 bases and 3 bases, in that order; junction bases with no gene match: 10. Germline loops: CDR1 DFQATT, CDR2 SNEGSKA (reference sequence). The CDR3 has 14 residues. In nucleotides, the CDR3 is TGCAGTGCTTCTAAAGCTGGGGGGGGCTACGAGCAGTACTTC. Its protein is CSASKAGGGYEQYF.

The sample holds a few counts of this clonotype. The chain has TRBV12-5 and TRBJ2-1, with D possibly matching TRBD2 (6 bases). The V gene's germline CDR1 is LGHNT and CDR2 FRNRAP. The CDR3 has 17 residues. Deletions cut 5 bases from V and 0 bases from J, with 17 bases between. The CDR3: CASGLFLAPSSYNEQFF. The DNA for the CDR3 is TGTGCTAGTGGTCTCTTTCTAGCGCCCAGCTCCTACAATGAGCAGTTCTTC. Filled out from reference TRBV12-5 and TRBJ2-1, the complete variable domain reads DARVTQTPRHKVTEMGQEVTMRCQPILGHNTVFWYRQTMMQGLELLAYFRNRAPLDDSGMPKDRFSAEMPDATLATLKIQPSEPRDSAVYFCASGLFLAPSSYNEQFFGPGTRLTVL.

This clonotype was seen at least ten times. The rearrangement links TRBV7-8 to TRBJ2-1, with D unclear. The V gene lost 5 bases and the J gene lost 8 bases, with 7 bases spanning the gap. CDR3 length: 11 amino acids. Germline V gene sequence: CDR1 SGHVS, CDR2 FQNEAQ. CDR3 protein: CASSPADEQFF. The CDR3 region has the DNA TGTGCCAGCAGCCCGGCGGATGAGCAGTTCTTC.

The CDR3 region is CASSRGGFDYGYTF. The CDR3 nucleotides are TGTGCCAGCAGCCGAGGGGGTTTTGACTATGGCTACACCTTC. V gene TRBV27 combines with J gene TRBJ1-2, with D maybe TRBD1 (6 bases). Per the germline V gene, CDR1 is MNHEY and CDR2 is SMNVEV (reference sequence). Trimming removed 6 bases at V and 3 bases at J, with 14 bases between. CDR3 size: 14 residues.

This clonotype was seen at least ten times. The chain links TRBV5-5 to TRBJ2-2, with D possibly TRBD2 on 6 matching bases. Germline V gene data show CDR1 as SGHKS and CDR2 as YYEKEE (reference sequence). This CDR3 contains 16 residues. V dropped 2 bases and J dropped 2 bases, with 13 bases sitting between them. The CDR3 sequence is CASSFGIAVNTGELFF. The CDR3 region has the DNA TGTGCCAGCAGCTTTGGAATAGCGGTAAACACCGGGGAGCTGTTTTTT. The full variable domain, in which reference TRBV5-5 and TRBJ2-2 provide the parts outside the CDR3, is DAGVTQSPTHLIKTRGQQVTLRCSPISGHKSVSWYQQVLGQGPQFIFQYYEKEERGRGNFPDRFSARQFPNYSSELNVNALLLGDSALYLCASSFGIAVNTGELFFGEGSRLTVL.

The chain joins TRBV30 to TRBJ2-1, with 11 positions matching TRBD2. The junction had 5 bases not matched to a gene; V was cut back by 2 bases and J by 5 bases. This CDR3 is 15 amino acids long. Germline loops: CDR1 GTSNPN, CDR2 SVGIG (reference sequence). In nucleotides, the CDR3 is TGTGCCTGGAGTACGGGACTAGCGGTGAACAATGAGCAGTTCTTC. Residues: CAWSTGLAVNNEQFF.

The sample holds many counts of this clonotype. This sequence joins TRBV4-2 and TRBJ2-7, with 7 bases identical to TRBD1. V was pared by 1 base and J by 3 bases, with 21 bases of the junction left unmatched. Germline-derived CDR1 and CDR2 are LGHNA and YNFKEQ. The CDR3 runs 20 residues. CDR3 coding DNA: TGTGCCAGCAGCCAAGTAAAGTGGGGAGAAACGGACAGGTCTCACTACGAGCAGTACTTC. Translating gives CASSQVKWGETDRSHYEQYF.

This clonotype was recorded many times. The V call is TRBV9, the J call TRBJ1-2; 7 bases line up with TRBD1. Germline V gene lookup returns CDR1 SGDLS and CDR2 YYNGEE. J was trimmed by 5 bases and V by 3 bases; bases with no gene match: 7. The length of the CDR3 is 14 residues. The CDR3 DNA reads as TGTGCCAGCAGCGCGGGGACAGCTGTTTATGGCTACACCTTC. Protein sequence: CASSAGTAVYGYTF.

Only a few counts were recorded for this clonotype. The rearrangement joins TRBV6-2 or TRBV6-3 to TRBJ2-5; 11 bases are a match to TRBD1. Unmatched junction bases numbered 7, after V lost 6 bases and J lost 4 bases. Per germline, CDR1 MNHEY and CDR2 SVGEGT. The CDR3 loop spans 15 amino acids. This chain's CDR3 is CASRAGQGARETQYF. For the CDR3, the DNA is TGTGCCAGCAGAGCCGGACAGGGGGCGAGAGAGACCCAGTACTTC.